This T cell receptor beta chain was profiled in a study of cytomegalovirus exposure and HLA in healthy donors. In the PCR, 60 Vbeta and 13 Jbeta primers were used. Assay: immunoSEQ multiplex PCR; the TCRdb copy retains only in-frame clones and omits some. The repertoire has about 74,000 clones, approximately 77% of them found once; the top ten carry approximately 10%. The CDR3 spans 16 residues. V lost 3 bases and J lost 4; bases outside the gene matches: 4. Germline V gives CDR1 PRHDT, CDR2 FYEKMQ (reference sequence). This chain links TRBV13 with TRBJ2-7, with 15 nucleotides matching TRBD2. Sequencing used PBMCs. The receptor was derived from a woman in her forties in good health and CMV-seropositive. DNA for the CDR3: TGTGCCAGCAGCTTTTACGGACTAGCGGGGGGGTACGAGCAGTACTTC. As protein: CASSFYGLAGGYEQYF.